The rows below give T cell receptor beta chains drawn from one sample of a study of blood T cell repertoires in COVID-19. Method: immunoSEQ multiplex PCR; TCRdb's copy keeps in-frame clones and lacks some. The sample has roughly 16,000 clones; roughly nine tenths are singletons. Material for sequencing was peripheral blood. The receptor source for this set is a human donor in a cohort sampled during active COVID-19. The CDR3 runs from the conserved cysteine through the conserved F or W. Each record gives: D gene, V gene, CDR3 length, J gene, clone size, CDR3 protein, CDR3 DNA. A D gene is named only where the DNA matches it firmly. Clone size, where shown, is once, few, many, or a class for clones that have expanded.

TRBD1	TRBV4-1	14	TRBJ2-7	NA	CASSQNRGSYEQYF	TGCGCCAGCAGCCAAAACAGGGGGAGCTACGAGCAGTACTTC
NA	TRBV7-3	15	TRBJ1-1	NA	CASSSQGGWGTEAFF	TGTGCCAGCAGCTCCCAAGGGGGATGGGGCACTGAAGCTTTCTTT
TRBD2	TRBV18	17	TRBJ2-6	NA	CASSPGLAPTGANVLTF	TGTGCCAGCTCACCGGGACTAGCCCCTACTGGGGCCAACGTCCTGACTTTC
TRBD1	TRBV4-2	16	TRBJ1-1	few	CASSGQGTSFGTEAFF	TGTGCCAGCAGCGGACAGGGGACTTCCTTCGGCACTGAAGCTTTCTTT
NA	TRBV11-1	14	TRBJ1-1	NA	CASSFSQGNTEAFF	TGTGCCAGCAGCTTCAGCCAGGGGAACACTGAAGCTTTCTTT
NA	TRBV3-1/TRBV3-2	12	TRBJ1-2	NA	CASSQWGLGYTF	TGTGCCAGCAGCCAATGGGGGCTGGGCTACACCTTC
TRBD1	TRBV28	14	TRBJ1-1	NA	CASSSQGVGAEAFF	TGTGCCAGCAGTTCACAGGGGGTTGGGGCTGAAGCTTTCTTT
TRBD1	TRBV30	12	TRBJ1-5	NA	CAWSTGAQPQHF	TGTGCCTGGAGCACAGGGGCCCAGCCCCAGCATTTT
TRBD2	TRBV7-9	15	TRBJ2-2	NA	CASSHSGSGAGELFF	TGTGCCAGCAGCCACAGCGGGAGTGGTGCCGGGGAGCTGTTTTTT
TRBD1	TRBV5-4	19	TRBJ2-1	few	CASSLDGLTGQQAYNEQFF	TGTGCCAGCAGCTTGGACGGCCTAACGGGACAGCAAGCTTACAATGAGCAGTTCTTC
NA	TRBV11-2	17	TRBJ2-1	once	CASSLGALTRNYNEQFF	TGTGCCAGCAGCTTAGGTGCCCTCACTAGAAACTACAATGAGCAGTTCTTC
TRBD2	TRBV2	16	TRBJ2-3	NA	CASRRGTSANTDTQYF	TGTGCCAGCAGGAGGGGGACTAGCGCCAACACAGATACGCAGTATTTT
TRBD1	TRBV29-1	13	TRBJ1-1	NA	CSVSQGGIGEAFF	TGCAGCGTTTCTCAGGGGGGAATCGGTGAAGCTTTCTTT
TRBD1	TRBV7-8	14	TRBJ1-2	once	CASSPTGANYGYTF	TGTGCCAGCAGTCCGACAGGGGCTAACTATGGCTACACCTTC
NA	TRBV27	18	TRBJ2-6	NA	CASSSPAGAVSGANVLTF	TGTGCCAGCAGTTCCCCCGCAGGGGCGGTCTCTGGGGCCAACGTCCTGACTTTC
TRBD2	TRBV4-2	16	TRBJ2-3	NA	CASSPGTSGPTDTQYF	TGTGCCAGCAGCCCGGGGACTAGCGGCCCCACAGATACGCAGTATTTT
TRBD2	TRBV5-4	15	TRBJ2-3	once	CASSFSGRSTDTQYF	TGTGCCAGCAGCTTTAGCGGGAGATCAACAGATACGCAGTATTTT
NA	TRBV3-1/TRBV3-2	18	TRBJ2-4	NA	CAGSISSPICKEKNIQYF	TGTGCCGGCAGCATTTCGAGTCCCATTTGCAAAGAAAAAAACATTCAGTACTTC
TRBD2	TRBV3-1/TRBV3-2	17	TRBJ2-1	NA	CASSLGARLAGVTEQFF	TGTGCCAGCAGCCTGGGAGCCCGGCTAGCGGGAGTTACTGAGCAGTTCTTC
TRBD1	TRBV5-1	13	TRBJ1-2	NA	CASATGEERGYTF	TGCGCCAGTGCGACAGGGGAAGAGCGCGGCTACACCTTC
NA	TRBV5-6	14	TRBJ2-7	once	CASSLVSFSGGQYF	TGTGCCAGCAGCTTAGTTAGTTTCTCCGGGGGGCAGTACTTC
TRBD1	TRBV27	16	TRBJ2-5	NA	CASRKNRGRGEETQYF	TGTGCCAGCAGAAAAAACAGGGGGCGCGGGGAAGAGACCCAGTACTTC
NA	TRBV2	13	TRBJ2-2	NA	CASSEARTGELFF	TGTGCCAGCAGTGAAGCGAGAACCGGGGAGCTGTTTTTT
TRBD2	TRBV20-1	15	TRBJ2-7	NA	CSASGQREAPVEQYF	TGCAGTGCTAGTGGCCAGCGGGAGGCACCTGTCGAGCAGTACTTC
NA	TRBV5-1	14	TRBJ1-1	NA	CASSLAGSNTEAFF	TGCGCCAGCAGCTTGGCAGGGTCGAACACTGAAGCTTTCTTT
TRBD1	TRBV2	14	TRBJ1-4	NA	CASRGDRSNEKLFF	TGTGCCAGCAGGGGGGACAGGAGTAATGAAAAACTGTTTTTT
TRBD1	TRBV6-1	16	TRBJ1-3	NA	CASSEWGQGNGNTIYF	TGTGCCAGCAGTGAATGGGGACAGGGAAATGGAAACACCATATATTTT
NA	TRBV2	11	TRBJ1-2	NA	CASSAFYGYTF	TGTGCCAGTTCAGCGTTCTATGGCTACACCTTC
TRBD1	TRBV2	15	TRBJ1-6	few	CASRDRVQATSPLHF	TGTGCCAGCAGAGACAGGGTTCAGGCAACTTCACCCCTCCACTTT
TRBD1	TRBV7-8	16	TRBJ2-5	NA	CASSSPTGGWTRGQYF	TGTGCCAGCAGCTCACCAACAGGGGGCTGGACTAGAGGCCAGTACTTC
NA	TRBV29-1	13	TRBJ2-1	NA	CSARDFAYNEQFF	TGCAGCGCACGGGACTTCGCCTACAATGAGCAGTTCTTC
TRBD1	TRBV6-5	14	TRBJ1-1	NA	CASRDYRGFTEAFF	TGTGCCAGCAGAGACTACAGGGGCTTCACTGAAGCTTTCTTT
NA	TRBV28	14	TRBJ2-4	NA	CASSQPGAKNIQYF	TGTGCCAGCAGCCAGCCCGGGGCCAAAAACATTCAGTACTTC
TRBD1	TRBV28	15	TRBJ2-7	NA	CASSERGQASYEQYF	TGTGCCAGCAGTGAAAGGGGACAGGCGTCCTACGAGCAGTACTTC
TRBD2	TRBV7-9	17	TRBJ2-1	NA	CASSRTSGRSFYNEQFF	TGTGCCAGCAGCCGGACTAGCGGGAGGTCTTTCTACAATGAGCAGTTCTTC
TRBD1	TRBV9	15	TRBJ1-2	NA	CASSASTGLGYGYTF	TGTGCCAGCAGCGCATCGACAGGGTTGGGCTATGGCTACACCTTC
TRBD2	TRBV11-1	16	TRBJ2-2	NA	CASSLAAGAWAGELFF	TGTGCCAGCAGCTTAGCAGCGGGAGCGTGGGCCGGGGAGCTGTTTTTT
NA	TRBV5-1	15	TRBJ2-3	NA	CASSLRDLRTDTQYF	TGCGCCAGCAGCCTCCGGGACTTACGCACAGATACGCAGTATTTT
NA	TRBV4-1	17	TRBJ1-2	once	CASSQARAAGTNYGYTF	TGCGCCAGCAGCCAAGCCCGAGCGGCGGGGACCAACTATGGCTACACCTTC
TRBD2	TRBV30	15	TRBJ2-1	NA	CAWSRPGLVVNEQFF	TGTGCCTGGAGTCGGCCGGGACTAGTGGTCAATGAGCAGTTCTTC